The entry below describes one T cell receptor (beta chain). Its specificity is not known. The CDR3 is 14 amino acids. The germline V gene has CDR1 SGHAT and CDR2 FQNNGV. V lost 5 bases to trimming and J lost 2 bases, with 13 bases between them. This record belongs to a study of cytomegalovirus exposure and HLA in healthy donors. General study results and limits: An Asian-associated ancestry cluster reportedly showed fewer N-insertions than the roughly 670-donor mean in a later analysis. Earlier analysis looked at TCR beta V segments, and most were productive about 87% or about 30% of the time.

The PCR used 60 Vbeta and 13 Jbeta primers. The table came from immunoSEQ multiplex PCR; TCRdb's copy has only in-frame clones and leaves some out. The sample records 130,000 to 150,000 clones, 80% being singletons. Sequencing used PBMCs. The origin of this receptor is a male donor in good health and CMV-seronegative. The genes are TRBV11-2 and TRBJ2-7, with D hard to call. The CDR3 DNA sequence: TGTGCCAGCAGCCCGGTAACGAAACCCTACGAGCAGTACTTC. Protein sequence: CASSPVTKPYEQYF. The variable domain in full, with the rest retrieved from reference TRBV11-2 and TRBJ2-7, is EAGVAQSPRYKIIEKRQSVAFWCNPISGHATLYWYQQILGQGPKLLIQFQNNGVVDDSQLPKDRFSAERLKGVDSTLKIQPAKLEDSAVYLCASSPVTKPYEQYFGPGTRLTVT.